Presented here are 25 T cell receptor beta chains from one specimen sequenced in a study of T cells in Graves' hyperthyroidism and ophthalmopathy. TCR beta CDR3 regions were amplified from RNA. First-round RT-PCR of the TCR CDR3 relied on the HTBI primer set. TCRdb reprocessed the multiplex PCR reads with MiXCR, giving one entry per CDR3 protein. The repertoire holds fewer than 550,000 distinct CDR3 sequences, with roughly 24% as singletons. The material sequenced was blood. Every receptor here comes from a woman aged 25 to 45 with Graves' ophthalmopathy.

As to this clonotype: This could be a read error, since a much larger clone is one nucleotide away. The rearrangement uses TRBV4-3 and TRBJ2-7; perhaps TRBD2 as D (5 bases). The germline CDR1 and CDR2 sequences are LGHNA and YSLEER. The CDR3 covers 16 residues. The V gene lost 1 base and the J gene lost 1 base, with 14 bases spanning the gap. The CDR3 reads CASSQARETGSYEQYF. CDR3 DNA sequence: TGCGCCAGCAGCCAAGCACGTGAGACGGGGTCCTACGAGCAGTACTTC.

This clonotype turned up a few times. V is TRBV4-1 and J is TRBJ2-7; 7 bases agree with TRBD2. V dropped 0 bases and J dropped 2; count of bases not matched to a gene: 7. Germline V gene lookup returns CDR1 MGHRA and CDR2 YSYEKL. This CDR3 is 16 amino acids long. DNA for the CDR3: TGCGCCAGCAGCCAAGATTGGCCCGGGACTACCTACGAGCAGTACTTC. The encoded protein is CASSQDWPGTTYEQYF.

As concerns this clonotype: A clone one base away is much larger, so this may be a read error. The chain employs TRBV19 and TRBJ1-5; D is perhaps TRBD1 (5 bases). Germline lookup yields CDR1 LNHDA and CDR2 SQIVND (reference sequence). The CDR3 is made up of 15 amino acids. DNA for the CDR3: TGTGCCAGTATAGCGGACAAACTTAGCAATCAGCCCCAGCAGTTT. It encodes CASIADKLSNQPQQF.

V and J are TRBV12-3 or TRBV12-4 and TRBJ2-7, with D perhaps matching TRBD1 or TRBD2 (5 bases each). The V end was cut by 9 bases, the J end by 0 bases, with 15 bases between. This CDR3 region has 14 residues. CDR3 DNA sequence: TGTGCCAGTACGTGGGACGAAAGCTCCTACGAGCAGTACTTC. It specifies CASTWDESSYEQYF.

At least ten counts were recorded for this clonotype. The V and J genes are TRBV6-1 and TRBJ2-7; no clear D gene. The V end lost 3 bases, the J end lost 0 bases, and 12 bases lay between the germline ends. The CDR3 runs 15 residues. The germline CDR1 and CDR2 sequences are MNHNS and SASEGT. CDR3 residues: CASSDRHLASYEQYF. DNA of the CDR3: TGTGCCAGCAGTGACAGACACCTCGCCTCCTACGAGCAGTACTTC.

This clonotype was detected ten times or more. V gene TRBV27 combines with J gene TRBJ1-6; possible D gene TRBD1, 5 bases. The CDR3 contains 15 residues. The V end lost 6 bases, the J end lost 9 bases, and 18 bases lay between the germline ends. The germline V gene has CDR1 MNHEY and CDR2 SMNVEV (reference sequence). CDR3 sequence (DNA): TGTGCCAGCAGCCTCCTCGGGGCTGTGGGTTCACCCCTCCACTTT. It encodes CASSLLGAVGSPLHF.

This clonotype was counted ten times or more. V usage is TRBV7-3 and J usage is TRBJ2-2; 7 nucleotides align to TRBD1. J gave up 6 bases and V 0 bases, and 1 base lay outside the gene matches. Germline assignment: CDR1 SGHTA and CDR2 FQGTGA. This CDR3 has 14 amino acids. The chain's CDR3 is CASSLTTGAGELFF. Written as DNA, the CDR3 is TGTGCCAGCAGCTTAACAACAGGGGCCGGGGAGCTGTTTTTT.

This clonotype was found many times. V is TRBV5-1 and J is TRBJ1-1, with D perhaps matching TRBD1 (6 bases). Germline V lookup: CDR1 SGHRS, CDR2 YFSETQ. The ends were cut back, 0 bases at V and 1 base at J, with 16 bases in the middle. This CDR3 has 17 amino acids. DNA of the CDR3: TGCGCCAGCAGCTTGGCCGGGTCAGGGGCAGGGAACACTGAAGCTTTCTTT. It codes for CASSLAGSGAGNTEAFF.

This clonotype was recorded a few times. The chain has TRBV4-1 and TRBJ2-6; TRBD1 matches 7 bases. The length of the CDR3 is 19 residues. The ends lost 0 bases at V and 0 bases at J; junction bases unmatched: 8. Germline V gives CDR1 MGHRA, CDR2 YSYEKL. The CDR3 loop reads CASSQEFGTVASGANVLTF. The DNA of the CDR3 is TGCGCCAGCAGCCAAGAGTTCGGGACAGTTGCCTCTGGGGCCAACGTCCTGACTTTC.

The rearrangement links TRBV12-3 or TRBV12-4 to TRBJ1-2; D unresolved. The CDR3 covers 15 residues. Trimming stripped 0 bases from V and 7 bases from J, with 15 bases between. The CDR3 loop reads CASSLAARVFGGYTF. The CDR3 region has the DNA TGTGCCAGCAGTTTAGCCGCCCGGGTCTTCGGTGGCTACACCTTC.

About this clonotype itself: At one end, the junction sequence differs from germline, possibly due to a read error. The rearrangement links TRBV11-1 to TRBJ1-5, with D unresolved. Germline CDR1 SGHAT, CDR2 FQDESV (reference sequence). The CDR3 length is 13 residues. The CDR3 spells CASSLGPAQPQQF. In nucleotides, the CDR3 is TGTGCCAGCAGCTTAGGCCCAGCACAGCCCCAGCAGTTT. The full variable domain, its missing parts supplied by reference TRBV11-1 and TRBJ1-5, is EAEVAQSPRYKITEKSQAVAFWCDPISGHATLYWYRQILGQGPELLVQFQDESVVDDSQLPKDRFSAERLKGVDSTLKIQPAELGDSAMYLCASSLGPAQPQQFGDGTRLSIL.

This clonotype occurred many times. The genes are TRBV18 and TRBJ2-5; TRBD1 matches at 9 bases. Germline V gene sequence: CDR1 KGHSH, CDR2 LQKENI. Trimming removed 3 bases from V and 5 bases from J; junction bases left unmatched: 7. CDR3 length equals 15 residues. CDR3 loop: CASSPPGQGFETQYF. DNA of the CDR3: TGTGCCAGCTCACCGCCGGGACAGGGATTTGAGACCCAGTACTTC.

This clonotype was detected ten times or more. This sequence joins TRBV4-3 and TRBJ2-7; D is possibly TRBD2 (5 bases). The V end was cut by 0 bases, the J end by 6 bases, with 12 bases between. The CDR3 runs to 14 residues. Germline values: CDR1 LGHNA, CDR2 YSLEER. CDR3: CASSQDLRDREQYF. The CDR3 DNA follows: TGCGCCAGCAGCCAAGATTTACGGGATCGCGAGCAGTACTTC.

This clonotype was counted only a few times. In nucleotides, the CDR3 is TGTGCCAGCAGCTTAGTGGGGGCGGGAGAGGTGTCGCAAGAGACCCAGTACTTC. Translated: CASSLVGAGEVSQETQYF. The chain employs TRBV11-2 and TRBJ2-5, with TRBD2 as a possible D gene (7 bases). The germline CDR1 and CDR2 sequences are SGHAT and FQNNGV. CDR3 length: 18 amino acids. Trimming pared 1 base from V and 2 bases from J, leaving 20 bases between.

This clonotype was detected many times. The V call is TRBV11-2, the J call TRBJ2-5; 9 bases match TRBD1. The germline gives CDR1 SGHAT, CDR2 FQNNGV. Trimming at V came to 3 bases and at J to 0 bases, leaving 8 bases not matched to a gene. There are 17 residues in the CDR3. The CDR3 region is CASSLGQGPTYQETQYF. CDR3 in DNA: TGTGCCAGCAGCTTGGGACAGGGCCCCACCTACCAAGAGACCCAGTACTTC. Drawing the rest from reference TRBV11-2 and TRBJ2-5, the complete variable domain is EAGVAQSPRYKIIEKRQSVAFWCNPISGHATLYWYQQILGQGPKLLIQFQNNGVVDDSQLPKDRFSAERLKGVDSTLKIQPAKLEDSAVYLCASSLGQGPTYQETQYFGPGTRLLVL.

J is TRBJ1-5 and V is TRBV6-1, with D unclear. This CDR3 has 14 residues. V was clipped by 3 bases and J by 6 bases, with 12 bases between them. Germline V lookup: CDR1 MNHNS, CDR2 SASEGT. The CDR3 nucleotides are TGTGCCAGCAGTGATGCCTTTACAGCTCAGCCCCAGCATTTT. Protein sequence: CASSDAFTAQPQHF.

This clonotype has just a few counts. This chain links TRBV4-1 with TRBJ2-5; D call uncertain. V was clipped by 0 bases and J by 4 bases, with 9 bases between them. This CDR3 contains 14 residues. CDR1 and CDR2 from the germline V gene are MGHRA and YSYEKL. The CDR3 region is CASSQDQWSETQYF. CDR3 nucleotides: TGCGCCAGCAGCCAAGATCAATGGTCAGAGACCCAGTACTTC.

The genes are TRBV28 and TRBJ1-5; 7 nucleotides line up with TRBD1. Germline values: CDR1 MDHEN, CDR2 SYDVKM. CDR3 length: 14 residues. With 3 bases clipped from V and 5 bases from J, the junction kept 4 bases outside the gene matches. CDR3 DNA sequence: TGTGCCAGCAGTTTTAGGGACAGCCATCAGCCCCAGCATTTT. Translating gives CASSFRDSHQPQHF. Supplemented by reference TRBV28 and TRBJ1-5, the full variable domain reads DVKVTQSSRYLVKRTGEKVFLECVQDMDHENMFWYRQDPGLGLRLIYFSYDVKMKEKGDIPEGYSVSREKKERFSLILESASTNQTSMYLCASSFRDSHQPQHFGDGTRLSIL.

This sequence joins TRBV11-3 and TRBJ1-1; D remains unclear. CDR3 length: 13 amino acids. Germline CDR1 reads SGHNT; CDR2 reads YENEEA. Trimming stripped 0 bases from V and 8 bases from J, with 10 bases between. CDR3: CASSLDPGREAFF. CDR3 nucleotide sequence: TGTGCCAGCAGCTTAGATCCGGGCCGGGAAGCTTTCTTT. Together with reference TRBV11-3 and TRBJ1-1, the CDR3 gives the full variable domain: EAGVVQSPRYKIIEKKQPVAFWCNPISGHNTLYWYLQNLGQGPELLIRYENEEAVDDSQLPKDRFSAERLKGVDSTLKIQPAELGDSAVYLCASSLDPGREAFFGQGTRLTVV.

This clonotype was observed at least ten times. V gene TRBV20-1 combines with J gene TRBJ1-2, with D maybe TRBD1 (6 bases). Looked up from germline, CDR1 is DFQATT and CDR2 is SNEGSKA (reference sequence). This CDR3 contains 12 residues. V lost 6 bases, J lost 5 bases, and 13 bases lay in between. The CDR3 nucleotides are TGCAGTGCCATCGACAGGTTATATGGCTACACCTTC. Residues: CSAIDRLYGYTF.

The sample holds many counts of this clonotype. The V and J genes are TRBV13 and TRBJ2-7, with D possibly TRBD1 on 5 matching bases. The ends were cut back, 4 bases at V and 3 bases at J, with 13 bases in the middle. Germline V gene sequence: CDR1 PRHDT, CDR2 FYEKMQ (reference sequence). The CDR3 runs 14 residues. The CDR3: CASSSQGVLYEQYF. CDR3 coding DNA: TGTGCCAGCAGCTCGCAGGGTGTCCTCTACGAGCAGTACTTC.

This clonotype was counted at least ten times. The chain employs TRBV2 and TRBJ1-1, with TRBD1 matching 7 bases. The J segment lost 1 base and the V segment lost 10 bases, leaving 6 bases of the junction unmatched. CDR1 and CDR2 from the germline V gene are SNHLY and FYNNEI. The CDR3 totals 13 residues. This CDR3 reads CAITGEENTEAFF. The CDR3 nucleotides are TGTGCCATCACAGGGGAGGAGAACACTGAAGCTTTCTTT.

There are many counts of this clonotype. The chain is built from TRBV27 and TRBJ1-3; D perhaps matches TRBD1 (5 bases). The V end was cut by 2 bases, the J end by 1 base, with 15 bases between. From germline, CDR1 is MNHEY and CDR2 SMNVEV (reference sequence). There are 17 residues in the CDR3. The CDR3 loop is CASSLSFGGGSGNTIYF. The CDR3 coding sequence is TGTGCCAGCAGTTTAAGCTTCGGGGGAGGGTCTGGAAACACCATATATTTT.

The chain joins TRBV6-2 or TRBV6-3 to TRBJ1-5; possible D gene TRBD1, 6 bases. The CDR3 spans 16 residues. CDR1 is MNHEY, CDR2 SVGEGT, per germline. The V end was cut by 0 bases, the J end by 2 bases, with 11 bases between. The CDR3 region is CASSYSGGGGNQPQHF. CDR3 in DNA: TGTGCCAGCAGTTACTCTGGGGGCGGAGGCAATCAGCCCCAGCATTTT.

This clonotype occurred many times. J is TRBJ2-7 and V is TRBV27; TRBD2 might be the D (6 bases). Between the trimmed V and J ends, which lost 2 bases and 5 bases, there was a span of 19 bases. This CDR3 comprises 16 residues. Germline CDR1 is MNHEY and CDR2 is SMNVEV (reference sequence). The CDR3 DNA reads TGTGCCAGCAGTTTAGCCGGGACTGGGATATGGGACGAGCAGTACTTC. This codes for CASSLAGTGIWDEQYF.